The rows below give T cell receptor beta chains drawn from one sample of a study of T cell changes during pregnancy in multiple sclerosis. Only in-frame clones appear in the TCRdb table, and some are missing; sequencing was by immunoSEQ multiplex PCR. The data show about 43,000 clones, roughly 93% seen once. Sequenced input: PBMCs (not recorded whether the cells were cultured). These receptors were obtained from a female donor with multiple sclerosis, enrolled in a pregnancy study. Each CDR3 is given with its conserved first and last residue.

V	J	CDR3
TRBV12-5	TRBJ2-3	CASGPGQGETDTQYF
TRBV7-3	TRBJ2-6	CASSSTGGNSGANVLTF
TRBV10-3	TRBJ1-1	CAISESNGRGALGAFF
TRBV6-5	TRBJ1-1	CASSYSRAGGYTEAFF
TRBV7-2	TRBJ2-3	CASSLVQSTDTQYF
TRBV19	TRBJ1-4	CASSRTVTNEKLFF
TRBV10-3	TRBJ2-1	CAISESWGDRNEQFF
TRBV6-5	TRBJ2-1	CASSWPLAGGWNEQFF
TRBV19	TRBJ1-1	CASSMGDISTEAFF
TRBV10-2	TRBJ1-3	CASSGGNTIYF
TRBV15	TRBJ2-1	CATSRDRSGSSNEQFF
TRBV11-2	TRBJ2-1	CASSGVAGPINEQFF
TRBV9	TRBJ1-3	CASSVGTSGNTIYF
TRBV9	TRBJ1-1	CASSADRGDTEAFF
TRBV6-5	TRBJ2-1	CASRPYSSYNEQFF
TRBV5-4	TRBJ2-2	CASSSSGVKAGELFF
TRBV28	TRBJ2-1	CASSLLLADYNEQFF
TRBV7-9	TRBJ2-1	CASRVAGDPSYNEQFF
TRBV6-5	TRBJ2-5	CASSYSGGWWETQYF
TRBV29-1	TRBJ2-3	CSGSGLAGVVDTQYF
TRBV6-4	TRBJ1-1	CASSDGHEMEAFF
TRBV11-2	TRBJ2-2	CASGGTSGSTGELFF
TRBV2	TRBJ2-7	CASRALAYEQYF
TRBV19	TRBJ1-5	CASSILHDRGLRQPQHF
TRBV19	TRBJ2-1	CATSGLEGVYNEQFF
TRBV27	TRBJ2-5	CASSLLSGRAQETQYF
TRBV5-1	TRBJ2-3	CASKGGAGPDTQYF
TRBV2	TRBJ1-4	CASLEGSSTNEKLFF
TRBV6-5	TRBJ1-1	CASSPSSGGVTEAFF
TRBV7-9	TRBJ2-7	CASSLGAGGLNEQYF
TRBV6-1	TRBJ2-4	CASESGSTKNIQYF
TRBV6-5	TRBJ1-2	CASSYGQGWGYTF
TRBV5-6	TRBJ2-2	CASSLGTHTGELFF
TRBV7-2	TRBJ1-1	CASSLLPSNTEAFF
TRBV7-9	TRBJ1-4	CASSSNRGTTNEKLFF
TRBV7-3	TRBJ2-1	CASSPLPGTGERSGNEQFF
TRBV25-1	TRBJ2-2	CASSPGANTGELFF
TRBV6-5	TRBJ2-1	CASSYHGGEQFF
TRBV28	TRBJ1-1	CASAVITPGGHTEAFF
TRBV28	TRBJ2-7	CASSEGTGRGEQYF